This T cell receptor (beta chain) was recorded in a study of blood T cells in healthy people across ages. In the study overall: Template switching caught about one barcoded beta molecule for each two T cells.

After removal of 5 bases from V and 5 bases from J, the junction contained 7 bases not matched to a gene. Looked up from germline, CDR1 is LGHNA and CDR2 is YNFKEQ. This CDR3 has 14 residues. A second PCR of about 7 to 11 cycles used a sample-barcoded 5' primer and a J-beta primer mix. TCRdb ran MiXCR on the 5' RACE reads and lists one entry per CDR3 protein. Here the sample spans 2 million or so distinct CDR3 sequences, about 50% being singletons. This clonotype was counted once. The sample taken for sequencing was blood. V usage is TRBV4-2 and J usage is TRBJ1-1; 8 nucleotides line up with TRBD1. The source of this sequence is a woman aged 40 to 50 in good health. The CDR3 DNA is TGTGCCAGCAGCTTACAGGGGGAACAAACTGAAGCTTTCTTT. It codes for CASSLQGEQTEAFF.